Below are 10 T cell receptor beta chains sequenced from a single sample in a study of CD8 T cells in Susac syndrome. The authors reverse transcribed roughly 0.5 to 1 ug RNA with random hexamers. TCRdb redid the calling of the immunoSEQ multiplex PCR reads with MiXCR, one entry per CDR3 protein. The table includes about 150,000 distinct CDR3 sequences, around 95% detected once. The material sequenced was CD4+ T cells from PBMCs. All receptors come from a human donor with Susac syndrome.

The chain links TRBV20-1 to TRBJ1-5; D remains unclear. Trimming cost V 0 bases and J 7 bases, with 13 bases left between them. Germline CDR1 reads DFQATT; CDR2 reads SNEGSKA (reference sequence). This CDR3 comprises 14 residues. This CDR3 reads CSARDGPLRQPQHF. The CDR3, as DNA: TGCAGTGCTAGAGATGGCCCCCTAAGACAGCCCCAGCATTTT.

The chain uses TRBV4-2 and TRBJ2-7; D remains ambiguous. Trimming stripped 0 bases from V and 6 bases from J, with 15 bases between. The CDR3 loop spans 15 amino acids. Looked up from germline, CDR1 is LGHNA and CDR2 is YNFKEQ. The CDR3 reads CASSQEVQISGEQYF. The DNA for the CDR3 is TGTGCCAGCAGCCAAGAGGTCCAGATCTCTGGCGAGCAGTACTTC.

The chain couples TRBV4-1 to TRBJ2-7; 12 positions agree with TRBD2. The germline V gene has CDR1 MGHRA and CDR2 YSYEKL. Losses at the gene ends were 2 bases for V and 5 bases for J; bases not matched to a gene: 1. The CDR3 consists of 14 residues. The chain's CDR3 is CASSQRTSGNEQYF. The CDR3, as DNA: TGCGCCAGCAGCCAAAGGACTAGCGGGAACGAGCAGTACTTC.

CDR3 nucleotides: TGTGCCAGCAGTGGCTCTGGAAACACCATATATTTT. This encodes CASSGSGNTIYF. The chain joins TRBV28 to TRBJ1-3; D is uncertain. This CDR3 region has 12 residues. Deletions cut 5 bases from V and 0 bases from J, with 2 bases between. Germline V gene lookup returns CDR1 MDHEN and CDR2 SYDVKM.

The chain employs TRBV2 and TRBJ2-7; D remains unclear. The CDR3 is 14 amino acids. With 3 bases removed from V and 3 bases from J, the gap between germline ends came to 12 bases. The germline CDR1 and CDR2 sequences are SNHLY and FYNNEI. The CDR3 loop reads CASSEKLLNYEQYF. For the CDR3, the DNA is TGTGCCAGCAGTGAGAAACTGCTCAACTACGAGCAGTACTTC.

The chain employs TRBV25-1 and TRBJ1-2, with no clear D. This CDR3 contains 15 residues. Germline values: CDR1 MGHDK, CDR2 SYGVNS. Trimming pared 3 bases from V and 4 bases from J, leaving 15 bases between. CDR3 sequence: CASSDDGRVAYGYTF. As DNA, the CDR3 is TGTGCCAGCAGTGACGACGGTCGGGTGGCCTATGGCTACACCTTC.

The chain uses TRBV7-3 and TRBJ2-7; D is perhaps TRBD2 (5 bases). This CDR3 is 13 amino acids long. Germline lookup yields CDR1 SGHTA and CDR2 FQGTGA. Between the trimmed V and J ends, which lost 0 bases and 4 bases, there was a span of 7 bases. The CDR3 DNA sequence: TGTGCCAGCAGCTTAACGGGCGGGTACGAGCAGTACTTC. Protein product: CASSLTGGYEQYF.

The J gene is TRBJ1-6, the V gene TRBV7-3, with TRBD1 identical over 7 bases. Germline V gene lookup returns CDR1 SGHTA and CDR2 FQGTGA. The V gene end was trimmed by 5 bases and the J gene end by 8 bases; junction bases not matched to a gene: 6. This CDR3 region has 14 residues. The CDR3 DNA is TGTGCCAGCAGCCGACAGGGTTTGGATTCACCCCTCCACTTT. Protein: CASSRQGLDSPLHF.

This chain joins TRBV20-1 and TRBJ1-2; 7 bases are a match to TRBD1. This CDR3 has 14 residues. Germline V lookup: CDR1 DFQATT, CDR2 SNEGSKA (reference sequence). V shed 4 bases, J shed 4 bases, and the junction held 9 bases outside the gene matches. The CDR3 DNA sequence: TGCAGTGCTAACCCGACAGGGACTCCCTATGGCTACACCTTC. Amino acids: CSANPTGTPYGYTF.

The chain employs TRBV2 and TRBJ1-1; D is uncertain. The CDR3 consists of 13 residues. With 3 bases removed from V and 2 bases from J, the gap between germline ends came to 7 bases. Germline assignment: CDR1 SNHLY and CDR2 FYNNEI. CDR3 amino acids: CASSENSNTEAFF. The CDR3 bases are TGTGCCAGCAGTGAGAACTCCAACACTGAAGCTTTCTTT.